This T cell receptor (beta chain) was identified in a study of shared clonotypes between healthy human individuals. Naive-designated CD8 cells lacked CD45RO, were positively enriched for CCR7, and omitted terminally differentiated effector memory CD45RA+ cells. The donor population consisted of healthy HIV-negative adults with no recent acute infections or vaccinations. The CDR3 contains 14 residues. Germline CDR1 reads MNHNY; CDR2 reads SVGAGI (reference sequence). Trimming left V 6 bases short and J 4 bases short, with 12 bases between. The sorted-subset replicate PCRs were given around 200 ng DNA, which is around 29,000 T cell genomes. Produced via immunoSEQ multiplex PCR; TCRdb's table is partial and in-frame only. In the table there are 700,000 to 950,000 clones, 95% to 97% of which are singletons. Points on this clone: Its antigen is not known.

Findings of the study overall: Incomplete sequencing of sorted subsets was indicated by rarefaction despite large depth. Clonotypes that were shared across a few donors made up approximately 5.1% of naive CD4 clonotypes.

Sequencing input: naive CD8+ T cells sorted from blood. The rearrangement uses TRBV6-6 and TRBJ2-2; D might be TRBD1 (6 bases). The source of this sequence is a man younger than 40 in good health. This CDR3 is CASSHIGGTGELFF. CDR3 in DNA: TGTGCCAGCAGCCACATAGGGGGCACCGGGGAGCTGTTTTTT.